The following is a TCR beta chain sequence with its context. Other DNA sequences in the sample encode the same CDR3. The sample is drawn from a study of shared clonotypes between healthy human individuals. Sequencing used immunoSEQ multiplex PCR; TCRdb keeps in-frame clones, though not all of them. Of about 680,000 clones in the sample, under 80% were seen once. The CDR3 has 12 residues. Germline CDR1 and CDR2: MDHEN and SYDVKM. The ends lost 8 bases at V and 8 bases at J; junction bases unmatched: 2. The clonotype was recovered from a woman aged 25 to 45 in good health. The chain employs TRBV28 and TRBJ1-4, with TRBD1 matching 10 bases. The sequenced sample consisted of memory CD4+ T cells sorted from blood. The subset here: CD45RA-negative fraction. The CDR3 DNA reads TGTGCCAGCGGGACAGGGGTAGAAAAACTGTTTTTT. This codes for CASGTGVEKLFF.